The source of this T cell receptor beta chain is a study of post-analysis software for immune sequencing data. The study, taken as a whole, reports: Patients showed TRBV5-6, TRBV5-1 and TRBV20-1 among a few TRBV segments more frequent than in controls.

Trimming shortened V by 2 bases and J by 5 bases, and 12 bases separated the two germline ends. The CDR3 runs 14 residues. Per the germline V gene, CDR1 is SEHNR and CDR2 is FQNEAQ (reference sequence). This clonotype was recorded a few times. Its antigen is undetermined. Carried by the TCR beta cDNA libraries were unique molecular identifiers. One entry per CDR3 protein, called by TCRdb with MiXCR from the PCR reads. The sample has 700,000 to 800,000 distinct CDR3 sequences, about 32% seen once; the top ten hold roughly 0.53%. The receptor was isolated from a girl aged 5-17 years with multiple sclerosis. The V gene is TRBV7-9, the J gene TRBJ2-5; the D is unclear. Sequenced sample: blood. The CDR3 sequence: CASSLNRARETQYF. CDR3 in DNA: TGTGCCAGCAGCTTAAACAGAGCGCGGGAGACCCAGTACTTC.